Here is one TCR beta chain with its context. This entry comes from a study of human T cells and chemical hapten exposure. TCRdb re-called the RACE reads through MiXCR, storing one row per CDR3 protein. The sample lists approximately 350,000 distinct CDR3 sequences; around 7% were seen once. Deletions cut 2 bases from V and 4 bases from J, with 8 bases between. The CDR3 covers 14 residues. CDR1 and CDR2 (germline): MNHEY, SVGAGI. As for time point: patch test 1, 2 weeks after DPC sensitization. The treatment here: therapeutic diphenylcyclopropenone sensitization with weekly scalp DPC. RNA extraction used unfractionated whole blood as the source of total RNA.

The sample was whole blood, taken in connection with sensitization to the hapten diphenylcyclopropenone (DPC). The TCR sequence derives from a woman aged 18-29 years with alopecia areata. Some clones in this sample may be carry-over from other donors' samples. This chain uses TRBV6-5 with TRBJ2-2, with D tentatively TRBD1 (6 bases). CDR3 in amino acids: CASSYQGSTGELFF. CDR3 sequence (DNA): TGTGCCAGCAGTTACCAGGGGAGCACCGGGGAGCTGTTTTTT.